This T cell receptor (beta chain) was observed in a study of T cell changes during pregnancy in multiple sclerosis. Assay used: immunoSEQ multiplex PCR; TCRdb lists only in-frame clones, some missing. The sample holds approximately 70,000 clones, 85% to 95% seen once. Trimming shortened V by 3 bases and J by 0 bases, and 7 bases separated the two germline ends. The CDR3 covers 13 residues. CDR1 is SGDLS and CDR2 is YYNGEE in the germline V gene. The material sequenced was peripheral blood, taken in the third trimester of pregnancy. The chain recombines TRBV9 with TRBJ2-7; possible D gene TRBD1, 5 bases. The receptor was derived from a female donor with multiple sclerosis, enrolled in a pregnancy study. CDR3 sequence: CASSEGISYEQYF. Written as DNA, the CDR3 is TGTGCCAGCAGCGAGGGGATCTCCTACGAGCAGTACTTC. Variable domain in full (rest from reference TRBV9 and TRBJ2-7): DSGVTQTPKHLITATGQRVTLRCSPRSGDLSVYWYQQSLDQGLQFLIQYYNGEERAKGNILERFSAQQFPDLHSELNLSSLELGDSALYFCASSEGISYEQYFGPGTRLTVT.